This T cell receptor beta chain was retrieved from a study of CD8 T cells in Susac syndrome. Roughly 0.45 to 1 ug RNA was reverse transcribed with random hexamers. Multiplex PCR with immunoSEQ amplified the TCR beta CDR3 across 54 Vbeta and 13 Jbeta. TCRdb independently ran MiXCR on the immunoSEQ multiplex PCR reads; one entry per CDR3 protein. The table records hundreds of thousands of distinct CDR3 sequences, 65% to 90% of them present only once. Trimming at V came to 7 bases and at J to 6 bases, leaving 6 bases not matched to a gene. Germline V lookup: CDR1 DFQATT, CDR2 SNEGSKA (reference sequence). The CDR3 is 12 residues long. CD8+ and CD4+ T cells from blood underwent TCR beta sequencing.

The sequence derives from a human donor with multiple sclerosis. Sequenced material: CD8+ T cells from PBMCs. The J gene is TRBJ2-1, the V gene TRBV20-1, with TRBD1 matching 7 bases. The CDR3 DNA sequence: TGCAGTGACTGGGACAGACTCAATGAGCAGTTCTTC. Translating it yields CSDWDRLNEQFF.